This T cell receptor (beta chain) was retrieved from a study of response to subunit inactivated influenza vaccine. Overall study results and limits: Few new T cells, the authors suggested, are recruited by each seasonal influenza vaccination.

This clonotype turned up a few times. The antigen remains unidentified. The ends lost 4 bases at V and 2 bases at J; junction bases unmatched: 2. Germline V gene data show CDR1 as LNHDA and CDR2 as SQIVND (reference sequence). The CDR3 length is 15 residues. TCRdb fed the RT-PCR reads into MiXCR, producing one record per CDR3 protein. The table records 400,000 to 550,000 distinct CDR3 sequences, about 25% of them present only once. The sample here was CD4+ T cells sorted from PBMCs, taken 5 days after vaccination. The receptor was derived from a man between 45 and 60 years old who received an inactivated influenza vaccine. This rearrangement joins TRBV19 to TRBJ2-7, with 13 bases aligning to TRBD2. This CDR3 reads CASSTLAGGPYEQYF. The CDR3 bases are TGTGCCAGTAGTACACTAGCGGGAGGGCCCTACGAGCAGTACTTC.